The rows below give T cell receptor beta chains drawn from one sample of a study of coeliac disease. Profiled with immunoSEQ multiplex PCR; TCRdb holds only in-frame clones, not every one. The table includes 7,500 to 9,500 clones, approximately 60% detected once. The specimen was intraepithelial lymphocytes from the gut. Source of these receptors: a woman in her sixties or seventies with celiac disease. CDR3s include the opening cysteine and the closing phenylalanine or tryptophan. D genes are given only for firm matches. Clone size is given for some rows only: seen once, a few or many times, or a class if the clone is expanded.

abundance: few; j_gene: TRBJ2-1; len: 16; d_gene: .; v_gene: TRBV11-2; CDR3nt: TGTGCCAGCAGCTTAGACCGGGAGCTGAACTTCGATGAGCAGTTCTTC; CDR3aa: CASSLDRELNFDEQFF
abundance: few; j_gene: TRBJ1-2; len: 12; d_gene: .; v_gene: TRBV6-1; CDR3nt: TGTGCCAGCAGCATGGACGGAGGCGGCTACACCTTC; CDR3aa: CASSMDGGGYTF
abundance: .; j_gene: TRBJ1-1; len: 13; d_gene: TRBD1; v_gene: TRBV11-2; CDR3nt: TGTGCCAGCAGCCCAAGAGGACAGGATGAAGCTTTCTTT; CDR3aa: CASSPRGQDEAFF
abundance: .; j_gene: TRBJ2-2; len: 23; d_gene: .; v_gene: TRBV15; CDR3nt: TGTGCCACCAGCAGAGATAATGACCAAGGGACACAATTCGAGCCGTTCAACACCGGGGAGCTGTTTTTT; CDR3aa: CATSRDNDQGTQFEPFNTGELFF
abundance: .; j_gene: TRBJ1-6; len: 13; d_gene: .; v_gene: TRBV2; CDR3nt: TGTGCCAGCAGTGAAATCGCGGGGTCACCCCTCCACTTT; CDR3aa: CASSEIAGSPLHF
abundance: .; j_gene: TRBJ1-2; len: 14; d_gene: TRBD1; v_gene: TRBV2; CDR3nt: TGTGCCAGCAGTGGACCCGGGACAGAGTATGGCTACACCTTC; CDR3aa: CASSGPGTEYGYTF
abundance: .; j_gene: TRBJ1-5; len: 15; d_gene: TRBD1; v_gene: TRBV10-2; CDR3nt: TGCGCCAGCAGGGCGGACAGGGGGTTCGGTCAGCCCCAGCATTTT; CDR3aa: CASRADRGFGQPQHF
abundance: .; j_gene: TRBJ2-1; len: 15; d_gene: .; v_gene: TRBV30; CDR3nt: TGTGCCTGGAGTGAAGTACCCAATCATAGTAGTGAGCAGTTCTTC; CDR3aa: CAWSEVPNHSSEQFF
abundance: few; j_gene: TRBJ2-5; len: 15; d_gene: .; v_gene: TRBV27; CDR3nt: TGTGCCAGCAGTTTAACCCGAAGTCCTACGGAGACCCAGTACTTC; CDR3aa: CASSLTRSPTETQYF
abundance: .; j_gene: TRBJ2-2; len: 15; d_gene: .; v_gene: TRBV28; CDR3nt: TGTGCCAGCAGTCCTGCGGAGCAGAACACCGGGGAGCTGTTTTTT; CDR3aa: CASSPAEQNTGELFF
abundance: medium-sized; j_gene: TRBJ2-2; len: 13; d_gene: .; v_gene: TRBV4-2; CDR3nt: TGTGCCAGCAGCCAAGGCGGAACCGGGGAGCTGTTTTTT; CDR3aa: CASSQGGTGELFF
abundance: .; j_gene: TRBJ2-4; len: 16; d_gene: TRBD1; v_gene: TRBV4-3; CDR3nt: TGCGCCAGCAGCCAAGACCGACAGGGGGCAAGAAACATTCAGTACTTC; CDR3aa: CASSQDRQGARNIQYF
abundance: .; j_gene: TRBJ1-2; len: 15; d_gene: TRBD1; v_gene: TRBV6-6; CDR3nt: TGTGCCAGCAGTTACCGGACAGGGAAAGGTTATGGCTACACCTTC; CDR3aa: CASSYRTGKGYGYTF
abundance: few; j_gene: TRBJ2-7; len: 15; d_gene: TRBD2; v_gene: TRBV5-4; CDR3nt: TGTGCCAGCAGCCCTACCGGGACTAGCGGCTACGAGCAGTACTTC; CDR3aa: CASSPTGTSGYEQYF
abundance: .; j_gene: TRBJ2-7; len: 13; d_gene: .; v_gene: TRBV27; CDR3nt: TGTGCCAGCAGGGGACAAAATATCTACGAGCAGTACTTC; CDR3aa: CASRGQNIYEQYF
abundance: .; j_gene: TRBJ1-6; len: 14; d_gene: TRBD1; v_gene: TRBV6-4; CDR3nt: TGTGCCAGCAGTGCGACAGGGGCAGGTTCACCCCTCCACTTT; CDR3aa: CASSATGAGSPLHF
abundance: .; j_gene: TRBJ2-7; len: 15; d_gene: TRBD1; v_gene: TRBV5-1; CDR3nt: TGCGCCAGCTCCTCCCGGGGACAGGGAGAATTCGAGCAGTACTTC; CDR3aa: CASSSRGQGEFEQYF
abundance: .; j_gene: TRBJ1-5; len: 17; d_gene: TRBD1; v_gene: TRBV18; CDR3nt: TGTGCCAGCTCACCAAACGCAGGGGGCCGGGGCAATCAGCCCCAGCATTTT; CDR3aa: CASSPNAGGRGNQPQHF
abundance: .; j_gene: TRBJ2-5; len: 12; d_gene: .; v_gene: TRBV6-6; CDR3nt: TGTGCCAGCAGTTTCCCGGGGGAGACCCAGTACTTC; CDR3aa: CASSFPGETQYF
abundance: .; j_gene: TRBJ1-2; len: 15; d_gene: .; v_gene: TRBV7-8; CDR3nt: TGTGCCAGCAGCGCAAACCGGGACATAACCTATGGCTACACCTTC; CDR3aa: CASSANRDITYGYTF
abundance: .; j_gene: TRBJ2-3; len: 19; d_gene: TRBD2; v_gene: TRBV11-2; CDR3nt: TGTGCCAGCAGCTTAGATCGGGTGAATAGCGGGGGGGTCACAGATACGCAGTATTTT; CDR3aa: CASSLDRVNSGGVTDTQYF
abundance: .; j_gene: TRBJ2-2; len: 15; d_gene: .; v_gene: TRBV5-1; CDR3nt: TGCGCCAGCAGCTTGAACCGCGGAGACACCGGGGAGCTGTTTTTT; CDR3aa: CASSLNRGDTGELFF
abundance: .; j_gene: TRBJ2-1; len: 17; d_gene: TRBD2; v_gene: TRBV9; CDR3nt: TGTGCCAGCAGCGTAGCTGGACGGACTAGCCCTTACAATGAGCAGTTCTTC; CDR3aa: CASSVAGRTSPYNEQFF
abundance: .; j_gene: TRBJ2-7; len: 15; d_gene: .; v_gene: TRBV28; CDR3nt: TGTGCCAGCAGTTTTCGGCAGAGGGAGATCGGTGAGCAGTACTTC; CDR3aa: CASSFRQREIGEQYF
abundance: .; j_gene: TRBJ2-3; len: 15; d_gene: TRBD2; v_gene: TRBV15; CDR3nt: TGTGCCACCAGCAGGTGGGCTAGCGGTACAGATACGCAGTATTTT; CDR3aa: CATSRWASGTDTQYF
abundance: .; j_gene: TRBJ1-1; len: 14; d_gene: .; v_gene: TRBV9; CDR3nt: TGTGCCAGCAGCGTAGGGGGAGAGAACACTGAAGCTTTCTTT; CDR3aa: CASSVGGENTEAFF
abundance: once; j_gene: TRBJ2-6; len: 17; d_gene: .; v_gene: TRBV30; CDR3nt: TGTGCCTGGAGTGTAGCCAGGGTAAGGTCTGGGGCCAACGTCCTGACTTTC; CDR3aa: CAWSVARVRSGANVLTF
abundance: hyperexpanded; j_gene: TRBJ2-5; len: 15; d_gene: .; v_gene: TRBV5-1; CDR3nt: TGCGCCAGCAGCTTATCTGGGGCAGCCCAAGAGACCCAGTACTTC; CDR3aa: CASSLSGAAQETQYF
abundance: .; j_gene: TRBJ2-5; len: 14; d_gene: .; v_gene: TRBV19; CDR3nt: TGTGCCAGTAGTATTGGTTTTAGCCCAGAGACCCAGTACTTC; CDR3aa: CASSIGFSPETQYF
abundance: .; j_gene: TRBJ1-6; len: 15; d_gene: TRBD1; v_gene: TRBV28; CDR3nt: TGTGCCAGCAGGGCGACAGGGACCTATAATTCACCCCTCCACTTT; CDR3aa: CASRATGTYNSPLHF
abundance: .; j_gene: TRBJ2-3; len: 18; d_gene: TRBD2; v_gene: TRBV7-8; CDR3nt: TGTGCCAGCAGCTTAGGGTTAGCGGGGGGATGGGGGCCAGATACGCAGTATTTT; CDR3aa: CASSLGLAGGWGPDTQYF
abundance: few; j_gene: TRBJ2-7; len: 14; d_gene: TRBD2; v_gene: TRBV28; CDR3nt: TGTGCCAGCAGTTTTGGGGCTAGCGGGAACGAGCAGTACTTC; CDR3aa: CASSFGASGNEQYF
abundance: few; j_gene: TRBJ1-4; len: 15; d_gene: .; v_gene: TRBV28; CDR3nt: TGTGCCAGCAGTGGGAGGGGTAGCCAAGGGGAAAAACTGTTTTTT; CDR3aa: CASSGRGSQGEKLFF
abundance: .; j_gene: TRBJ2-2; len: 14; d_gene: .; v_gene: TRBV7-3; CDR3nt: TGTGCCAGCAGCTTAGCGGCACACACCGGGGAGCTGTTTTTT; CDR3aa: CASSLAAHTGELFF
abundance: few; j_gene: TRBJ1-2; len: 13; d_gene: .; v_gene: TRBV5-6; CDR3nt: TGTGCCAGCCGCCATGGACAAGCCGGAGGCTACACCTTC; CDR3aa: CASRHGQAGGYTF
abundance: .; j_gene: TRBJ2-3; len: 16; d_gene: .; v_gene: TRBV19; CDR3nt: TGTGCCAGTAGTATAGATCTGGCAGGAGAGGGAGATACGCAGTATTTT; CDR3aa: CASSIDLAGEGDTQYF
abundance: medium-sized; j_gene: TRBJ2-1; len: 12; d_gene: .; v_gene: TRBV2; CDR3nt: TGTGCCAGCAGTGAAATTACTGGTGAGCAGTTCTTC; CDR3aa: CASSEITGEQFF
abundance: large; j_gene: TRBJ2-1; len: 14; d_gene: .; v_gene: TRBV5-1; CDR3nt: TGCGCCAGCAGCTTGGCGCTAGCGTCCGGAGAGCAGTTCTTC; CDR3aa: CASSLALASGEQFF
abundance: few; j_gene: TRBJ1-1; len: 13; d_gene: .; v_gene: TRBV27; CDR3nt: TGTGCCAGCAGGCGGGGGATGAACACTGAAGCTTTCTTT; CDR3aa: CASRRGMNTEAFF
abundance: few; j_gene: TRBJ1-3; len: 16; d_gene: .; v_gene: TRBV30; CDR3nt: TGTGCCTGGAGTGCCCTTATACAGGGCTCTGGAAACACCATATATTTT; CDR3aa: CAWSALIQGSGNTIYF
abundance: .; j_gene: TRBJ1-1; len: 13; d_gene: .; v_gene: TRBV2; CDR3nt: TGTGCCAGCATTAAACAGGTCAACACTGAAGCTTTCTTT; CDR3aa: CASIKQVNTEAFF
abundance: .; j_gene: TRBJ2-7; len: 15; d_gene: .; v_gene: TRBV30; CDR3nt: TGTGCCTGGAATCGGAATGTGGTAGCCTCCTACGAGCAGTACTTC; CDR3aa: CAWNRNVVASYEQYF
abundance: .; j_gene: TRBJ2-2; len: 13; d_gene: .; v_gene: TRBV11-2; CDR3nt: TGTGCCAGCAGCGCCACCAGGGCCGGGGAGCTGTTTTTT; CDR3aa: CASSATRAGELFF
abundance: .; j_gene: TRBJ1-2; len: 13; d_gene: TRBD1; v_gene: TRBV5-1; CDR3nt: TGCGCCAGCGGGACAGGGGGTAACTATGGCTACACCTTC; CDR3aa: CASGTGGNYGYTF
abundance: .; j_gene: TRBJ2-5; len: 11; d_gene: .; v_gene: TRBV7-2; CDR3nt: TGTGCCAGCAGTTCCCCAGGGACCCAGTACTTC; CDR3aa: CASSSPGTQYF
abundance: .; j_gene: TRBJ2-5; len: 11; d_gene: .; v_gene: TRBV25-1; CDR3nt: TGTGCCAGCTTTAGACAAGAGACCCAGTACTTC; CDR3aa: CASFRQETQYF
abundance: few; j_gene: TRBJ2-2; len: 15; d_gene: .; v_gene: TRBV7-6; CDR3nt: TGTGCCAGCAGCTTAGTAGCGAGTGACACCGGGGAGCTGTTTTTT; CDR3aa: CASSLVASDTGELFF